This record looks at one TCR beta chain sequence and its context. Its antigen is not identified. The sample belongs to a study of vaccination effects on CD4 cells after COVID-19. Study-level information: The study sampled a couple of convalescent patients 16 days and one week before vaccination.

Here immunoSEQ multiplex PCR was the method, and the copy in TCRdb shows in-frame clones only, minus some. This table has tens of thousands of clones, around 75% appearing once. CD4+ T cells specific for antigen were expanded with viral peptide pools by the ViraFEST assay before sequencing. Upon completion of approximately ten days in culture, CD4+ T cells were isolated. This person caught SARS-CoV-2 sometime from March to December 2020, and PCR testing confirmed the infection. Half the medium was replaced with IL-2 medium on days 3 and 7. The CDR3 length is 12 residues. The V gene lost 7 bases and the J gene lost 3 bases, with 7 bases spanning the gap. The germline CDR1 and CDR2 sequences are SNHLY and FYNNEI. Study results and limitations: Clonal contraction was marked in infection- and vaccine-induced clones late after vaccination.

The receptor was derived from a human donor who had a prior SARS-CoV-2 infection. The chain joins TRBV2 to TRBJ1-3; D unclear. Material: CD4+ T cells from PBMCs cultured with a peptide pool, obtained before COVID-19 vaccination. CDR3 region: CASKDRGNTIYF. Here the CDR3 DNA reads TGTGCCAGCAAGGACCGTGGAAACACCATATATTTT.